This T cell receptor (beta chain) is from a study of T cells after yellow fever vaccination. Study information: Based on CD3, CD45RA, CCR7 and CD95, EM, EMRA, CM and Tscm memory subsets were sorted. Fractions with few cells were prepared using SMART-Seq v4 Ultra Low Input.

Study-level results: Once the booster was given, most primary-vaccination clones reappeared, at roughly 96% for CD4 and 88% for CD8.

With 7 bases removed from V and 8 bases from J, the gap between germline ends came to 12 bases. This CDR3 has 12 residues. Germline CDR1 reads SGHVS; CDR2 reads FNYEAQ. This clonotype was seen at least ten times. It was through 5'RACE template switching that TCR cDNA was made, with a universal primer site and UMIs added. TCRdb passed the 5' RACE reads through MiXCR, listing each CDR3 protein once. This table has 10,000 to 11,000 distinct CDR3 sequences, around 4.8% appearing once. The chain carries TRBV7-6 and TRBJ2-1, with D perhaps TRBD2 (6 bases). Sequencing was performed on PBMCs, either bulk or a sorted T-cell subset (CD4+, CD8+, memory, or dextramer-sorted; not recorded which), taken approximately 16 days after the first yellow fever vaccination. The receptor's source is a man aged 18 to 35 who received the YFV17D yellow fever vaccine. This chain's CDR3 is CASTNGGDEQFF. The CDR3 DNA is TGTGCCAGCACCAACGGAGGGGATGAGCAGTTCTTC. Full variable domain (missing parts from reference TRBV7-6 and TRBJ2-1): GAGVSQSPRYKVTKRGQDVALRCDPISGHVSLYWYRQALGQGPEFLTYFNYEAQQDKSGLPNDRFSAERPEGSISTLTIQRTEQRDSAMYRCASTNGGDEQFFGPGTRLTVL.